These 5 T cell receptor beta chains originate from one sample sequenced in a study of T cell repertoires in cytomegalovirus infection. What these receptors recognize is not known. In TCRdb, the reads were re-called with MiXCR into one record per CDR3 protein. The sample consists of hundreds of thousands of distinct CDR3 sequences, roughly 31% of them appearing once. The input for sequencing was cultured CD8+ T cells from PBMCs, taken from culture after CMV antigen stimulation. The receptors here all came from a human donor in good health (CMV status not recorded). Some clones in this sample may be carry-over from other donors' samples.

The rearrangement joins TRBV14 to TRBJ1-2; the D is unclear. The CDR3 length is 13 residues. V lost 0 bases and J 8 bases, leaving 10 bases between the germline ends. Germline lookup yields CDR1 SGHDN and CDR2 FVKESK. The CDR3 protein is CASSQDRRAGYTF. The CDR3 DNA sequence: TGTGCCAGCAGCCAAGATCGGCGGGCGGGCTACACCTTC.

Of note for this clonotype: One junction end disagrees with the germline gene, perhaps due to a read error. Here the CDR3 DNA reads TGTGCCAGCAGTCCACTCGAATCTGGGGCCAACATCCTGACTTTC. The encoded protein is CASSPLESGANILTF. The chain links TRBV28 to TRBJ2-6; possible D gene TRBD1, 5 bases. The CDR3 is 15 residues long. Germline values: CDR1 MDHEN, CDR2 SYDVKM.

The table lists this clonotype with many counts. The chain recombines TRBV5-4 with TRBJ2-5; D gene uncertain. The germline V and J ends were trimmed by 4 bases and 4 bases, with 5 bases remaining between them. Germline V gene sequence: CDR1 SGHNT, CDR2 YYREEE (reference sequence). The CDR3 contains 11 residues. CDR3 nucleotide sequence: TGTGCCAGCAGCGTACGAGAGACCCAGTACTTC. It translates to CASSVRETQYF.

This clonotype was counted ten times or more. V is TRBV6-5 and J is TRBJ2-3, with D perhaps matching TRBD1 (6 bases). V was clipped by 2 bases and J by 0 bases, with 9 bases between them. Germline lookup yields CDR1 MNHEY and CDR2 SVGAGI. This CDR3 is built from 15 residues. The CDR3 is CASSYAGASTDTQYF. DNA of the CDR3: TGTGCCAGCAGTTACGCAGGGGCGAGCACAGATACGCAGTATTTT.

This clonotype showed up many times. The gene calls are TRBV7-6 and TRBJ2-3, with a weak D call TRBD2 (6 bases). This CDR3 spans 16 amino acids. V was pared by 1 base and J by 1 base, with 12 bases between. CDR1 and CDR2 (germline): SGHVS, FNYEAQ. The CDR3 nucleotides are TGTGCCAGCAGCTTAGGGGGAGCTAGCGGCACAGATACGCAGTATTTT. As protein: CASSLGGASGTDTQYF.